These T cell receptor beta chains were read from a single sample in a study of cytomegalovirus exposure and HLA in healthy donors. Method: immunoSEQ multiplex PCR; TCRdb's copy keeps in-frame clones and lacks some. The table has 100,000 or so clones, around 75% seen once; the top ten hold under 1.5%. The sequencing sample was made of PBMCs. The receptor source for this set is a man in his forties or fifties in good health and CMV-seronegative. Both conserved end residues are part of each CDR3.

v_call,j_call,cdr3_aa
TRBV7-2,TRBJ2-5,CAQQSQETQYF
TRBV28,TRBJ2-4,CASSLYTEAKNIQYF
TRBV28,TRBJ2-7,CASSLFTYEQYF
TRBV1,TRBJ2-1,CTSSRGASGDNEQFF
TRBV4-1,TRBJ1-2,CASSQAVARDYGYTF
TRBV5-4,TRBJ2-3,CASSLGPGQGADTQYF
TRBV19,TRBJ1-1,CASTHRGTEAFF
TRBV6-5,TRBJ2-1,CASSPSGVAYNEQFF
TRBV6-5,TRBJ2-7,CASSYSGGSLTYEQYF
TRBV27,TRBJ1-3,CASRAHSGNTIYF
TRBV10-1,TRBJ2-5,CATEWGGETQYF
TRBV5-1,TRBJ2-7,CASSSTLSYEQYF
TRBV15,TRBJ2-7,CATSRVGAGVGYEQYF
TRBV28,TRBJ2-3,CASDPGEAGPDTQYF
TRBV4-1,TRBJ1-4,CASSQRDITDGEKLFF
TRBV30,TRBJ2-2,CAWSVISGRVGEELFF
TRBV7-9,TRBJ1-1,CASSLDPVTNTEAFF
TRBV6-5,TRBJ2-1,CASSYSRDLYNEQFF
TRBV4-2,TRBJ2-6,CASSLGTGDSGANVLTF
TRBV5-8,TRBJ2-7,CASSGRMWERLSYEQYF
TRBV30,TRBJ1-2,CASLHEGGYGYTF
TRBV7-9,TRBJ1-2,CASSSSQVSPLGYTF
TRBV9,TRBJ2-7,CASSAHRGANEQYF
TRBV4-2,TRBJ2-1,CASSPGRTLYNEQFF
TRBV29-1,TRBJ2-7,CSAGLESYEQYF
TRBV7-9,TRBJ1-4,CASSLGEGLGEKLFF
TRBV7-2,TRBJ1-6,CASSLGGGRAPLHF
TRBV4-1,TRBJ1-2,CASSQEQGNYGYTF
TRBV2,TRBJ1-4,CASSSTGFGEKLFF
TRBV7-9,TRBJ2-2,CASSLGTRENTGELFF
TRBV28,TRBJ2-2,CASRPTSGVNTGELFF
TRBV5-1,TRBJ2-1,CASTVSGDSYNEQFF
TRBV5-1,TRBJ1-2,CASRRDSANYGYTF
TRBV18,TRBJ2-1,CASSPPDRGQFF
TRBV6-1,TRBJ2-7,CASSALGRGGLYEQYF
TRBV28,TRBJ2-1,CASSFPTGYFNEQFF
TRBV4-1,TRBJ1-5,CASRTFFRHSNQPQHF
TRBV4-3,TRBJ2-7,CASSQDPLGEDEQYF
TRBV30,TRBJ1-5,CAWSPSLGSQHF
TRBV2,TRBJ2-7,CASTKPGQNYEQYF
TRBV6-5,TRBJ2-5,CASSYSYDTAETQYF
TRBV10-3,TRBJ2-2,CAISEAGTVTGELFF
TRBV7-9,TRBJ1-4,CASSSRTGTEKLFF
TRBV5-1,TRBJ2-3,CASSLEREVTDTQYF
TRBV7-8,TRBJ2-7,CASSLVGSSYEQYF
TRBV5-4,TRBJ1-2,CASSLVPQGRGYTF
TRBV27,TRBJ1-4,CASSASGTGEKLFF
TRBV7-9,TRBJ2-2,CASSPTLTSRGGELFF
TRBV7-9,TRBJ1-5,CASSLGTGDSNQPQHF
TRBV5-6,TRBJ1-6,CASSLASGLVSPLHF
TRBV2,TRBJ2-1,CASREPGLARYNEQFF
TRBV9,TRBJ1-4,CASSVLGDSEKLFF
TRBV5-6,TRBJ2-7,CASSPGDRGYEQYF
TRBV6-1,TRBJ2-1,CASSELSRGGGYNEQFF
TRBV5-1,TRBJ2-1,CASSFGQGYNEQFF
TRBV5-5,TRBJ1-5,CASSLLHTNQPQHF
TRBV5-4,TRBJ2-3,CASSPGQSGTDTQYF